This TCR beta chain comes out of a study of kidney transplant recipient with SARS-CoV-2 infection. At least ten counts were recorded for this clonotype. TCRdb re-analysed the reads in MiXCR, keeping a single row per CDR3 protein. The sample carries some 220,000 distinct CDR3 sequences, around 26% recorded once. This CDR3 contains 17 residues. Germline CDR1 KGHSH, CDR2 LQKENI. The germline V and J ends were trimmed by 3 bases and 0 bases, with 15 bases remaining between them. This specimen was a blood sample, taken at baseline and between days 110 and 120 from a kidney transplant recipient. The receptor was isolated from a young adult male patient who had COVID-19 and was a kidney transplant recipient. Some T cells may be the graft donor's. J is TRBJ1-3 and V is TRBV18; tentative D call: TRBD1 (5 bases). The CDR3 DNA sequence: TGTGCCAGCTCACCCGAGGGGAGCGAGTTCTCTGGAAACACCATATATTTT. It translates to CASSPEGSEFSGNTIYF.